The next 32 T cell receptor beta chains were all read from a single sample in a study of T cells in Graves' hyperthyroidism and ophthalmopathy. From RNA transcripts, TCR beta CDR3 regions were amplified. Using the HTBI primer set, a first-round RT-PCR was run on the TCR CDR3. A single record per CDR3 protein comes from TCRdb applying MiXCR to the multiplex PCR reads. The table has 250,000 or so distinct CDR3 sequences, nearly 15% seen once. The sequenced material came from blood. These receptors came from a woman between 45 and 65 years old with Graves' hyperthyroidism that later progressed to Graves' ophthalmopathy.

This clonotype was found many times. Just one base apart from a much larger clone, this may be a read error. J is TRBJ1-5 and V is TRBV27, with unresolved D. CDR1 is MNHEY, CDR2 SMNVEV, per germline (reference sequence). The CDR3 loop spans 11 amino acids. V lost 1 base and J 7 bases, leaving 2 bases between the germline ends. In DNA, the CDR3 is TGTGCCAGCAGTTTATGCCAGCCCCAGCATTTT. This codes for CASSLCQPQHF.

The chain employs TRBV19 and TRBJ2-3, with 10 bases that match TRBD1. This CDR3 comprises 16 residues. V was pared by 5 bases and J by 4 bases, with 9 bases of the junction left unmatched. Germline V gives CDR1 LNHDA, CDR2 SQIVND (reference sequence). CDR3 residues: CASSPTDRGTADTQYF. The CDR3, as DNA: TGTGCCAGTAGTCCCACGGACAGGGGGACGGCAGATACGCAGTATTTT.

This clonotype was found many times. An end of the junction does not agree with germline; a read error may underlie this. The chain is built from TRBV28 and TRBJ1-1, with D possibly being TRBD1 (6 bases). Germline values: CDR1 MDHEN, CDR2 SYDVKM. The CDR3 runs to 12 residues. CDR3 sequence (DNA): TGTGCCAGCAGTACGGGACACACCGAAGCTTTCTTT. This sequence encodes CASSTGHTEAFF.

V usage is TRBV4-1 and J usage is TRBJ1-6; 7 positions agree with TRBD1. The trim removed 6 bases at V and 0 bases at J, leaving 8 bases unmatched. CDR1 and CDR2 (germline): MGHRA, YSYEKL. The CDR3 runs 17 residues. The CDR3 DNA reads TGCGCCAGCAGACCCGGACAGGCTCGCTCCTATAATTCACCCCTCCACTTT. This sequence encodes CASRPGQARSYNSPLHF.

Concerning this clonotype itself: One junction end disagrees with the germline gene, perhaps due to a read error. This chain connects TRBV11-2 to TRBJ1-6; possibly TRBD1 for D (6 bases). Germline CDR1 reads SGHAT; CDR2 reads FQNNGV. The CDR3 spans 14 residues. CDR3 in amino acids: CASSLDRIGSPLHF. The CDR3 nucleotides read TGTGCCAGCAGCCTAGACAGGATAGGTTCACCCCTCCACTTT.

The chain combines TRBV10-2 with TRBJ2-1, with TRBD1 as a possible D gene (5 bases). The CDR3 runs to 15 residues. V lost 3 bases and J lost 0, with 9 bases in between. Germline V gene sequence: CDR1 WSHSY, CDR2 SAAADI. This CDR3 is CASSETGHSYNEQFF. DNA of the CDR3: TGCGCCAGCAGTGAAACAGGCCACTCCTACAATGAGCAGTTCTTC.

V is TRBV7-3 and J is TRBJ2-7; 10 nucleotides line up with TRBD1. Germline trimming cut 2 bases from V and 6 bases from J; bases unmatched to any gene: 4. Germline values: CDR1 SGHTA, CDR2 FQGTGA. The CDR3 is 14 amino acids. DNA for the CDR3: TGTGCCAGCAGCTTAGGGACAGGGGTGGGCGAGCAGTACTTC. Encoded protein: CASSLGTGVGEQYF.

As concerns this clonotype: This may arise from a read error, as a much more abundant clone is one base away. This chain connects TRBV6-1 to TRBJ2-5; D is undetermined. CDR1 is MNHNS and CDR2 is SASEGT in the germline V gene. V was shortened by 0 bases and J by 4 bases, with 9 bases between the two germline ends. The CDR3 is 14 residues long. Here the CDR3 DNA reads TGTGCCAGCAGTGAAGCAGAGATTGGAGAGACCCAGTACTTC. Protein sequence: CASSEAEIGETQYF.

There are many counts of this clonotype. V usage is TRBV27 and J usage is TRBJ1-1; 7 bases align to TRBD1. Germline CDR1 reads MNHEY; CDR2 reads SMNVEV (reference sequence). The CDR3 sequence is 15 residues long. V lost 0 bases to trimming and J lost 5 bases; unmatched junction nucleotides: 6. CDR3: CASSLSTGRLTEAFF. The CDR3 DNA follows: TGTGCCAGCAGTTTATCGACAGGGAGGTTAACTGAAGCTTTCTTT.

V usage is TRBV20-1 and J usage is TRBJ1-4; D gene unclear. From germline, CDR1 is DFQATT and CDR2 SNEGSKA (reference sequence). The CDR3 contains 12 residues. Trimming stripped 4 bases from V and 7 bases from J, with 10 bases between. The CDR3 coding sequence is TGCAGTGCTAAGGCTCCCCTTGAAAAACTGTTTTTT. Protein sequence: CSAKAPLEKLFF.

In nucleotides, the CDR3 is TGTGCCAGTAGTATAACCAAGCGGGAGTTGGAGACCCAGTACTTC. It is translated as CASSITKRELETQYF. The chain recombines TRBV19 with TRBJ2-5, with 8 bases that match TRBD2. Per the germline V gene, CDR1 is LNHDA and CDR2 is SQIVND (reference sequence). With V trimmed by 2 bases and J by 5 bases, 7 bases remained unmatched. The CDR3 contains 15 residues. Full variable domain (remainder filled in from reference TRBV19 and TRBJ2-5): DGGITQSPKYLFRKEGQNVTLSCEQNLNHDAMYWYRQDPGQGLRLIYYSQIVNDFQKGDIAEGYSVSREKKESFPLTVTSAQKNPTAFYLCASSITKRELETQYFGPGTRLLVL.

The V call is TRBV3-1, the J call TRBJ2-1; 10 nucleotides align to TRBD2. The germline V gene has CDR1 LGHDT and CDR2 YNNKEL (reference sequence). The CDR3 totals 16 residues. The V and J ends lost 5 bases and 3 bases, in that order; junction bases with no gene match: 7. The CDR3 sequence: CASSDTTSGDYNEQFF. In DNA, the CDR3 is TGTGCCAGCAGCGATACTACTAGCGGGGACTACAATGAGCAGTTCTTC.

V and J are TRBV19 and TRBJ2-5; TRBD2 agrees at 7 bases. The CDR3 sequence is 16 residues long. J lost 2 bases, V lost 6 bases, and 12 bases had no gene match. Germline V CDR1 and CDR2: LNHDA, SQIVND (reference sequence). The CDR3 loop is CASRIHGGSSQETQYF. DNA for the CDR3: TGTGCCAGTAGGATCCATGGCGGGAGTTCTCAAGAGACCCAGTACTTC.

Concerning this clonotype itself: Since a much larger clone is just one base distant, this may be a read error. This rearrangement joins TRBV6-1 to TRBJ1-2; unclear D gene. The CDR3 totals 13 residues. Germline CDR1 MNHNS, CDR2 SASEGT. The CDR3 is CASSEVGSYGYIF. The CDR3 DNA sequence: TGTGCCAGCAGTGAAGTAGGTTCATATGGCTACATCTTC.

In its sample, this clonotype was seen a few times. The chain carries TRBV24-1 and TRBJ2-1, with D possibly being TRBD2 (5 bases). CDR1 and CDR2 from the germline V gene are KGHDR and SFDVKD. Between the trimmed V and J ends, which lost 9 bases and 0 bases, there was a span of 11 bases. The CDR3 has 14 residues. CDR3 loop: CATQAASSYNEQFF. CDR3 bases: TGTGCCACCCAAGCGGCCAGCTCCTACAATGAGCAGTTCTTC.

This clonotype was recorded many times. The genes are TRBV20-1 and TRBJ1-1, with 8 bases matching TRBD1. This CDR3 has 15 residues. The J segment lost 5 bases and the V segment lost 3 bases, leaving 11 bases of the junction unmatched. Germline V gives CDR1 DFQATT, CDR2 SNEGSKA (reference sequence). CDR3 sequence: CSASELQGGATEAFF. CDR3 sequence (DNA): TGCAGTGCTAGTGAGTTACAGGGGGGCGCGACTGAAGCTTTCTTT.

The V and J genes are TRBV28 and TRBJ2-7; D possibly corresponds to TRBD2 (5 bases). The CDR3 has 14 amino acids. Trimming cost V 3 bases and J 2 bases, with 11 bases left between them. Germline V CDR1 and CDR2: MDHEN, SYDVKM. The CDR3 reads CASSLPGIPYEQYF. The CDR3 DNA follows: TGTGCCAGCAGTTTGCCCGGGATCCCCTACGAGCAGTACTTC.

This clonotype was recorded at least ten times. J is TRBJ1-1 and V is TRBV6-1, with 7 bases lining up with TRBD1. With V trimmed by 8 bases and J by 1 base, 4 bases remained unmatched. In germline, CDR1 is MNHNS, CDR2 SASEGT. The CDR3 is 13 residues long. CDR3 DNA: TGTGCCAGCGGTTACAGGGGGAACACTGAAGCTTTCTTT. This encodes CASGYRGNTEAFF.

This clonotype was detected many times. The chain is built from TRBV2 and TRBJ2-1; tentative D call: TRBD2 (6 bases). This CDR3 spans 15 amino acids. Looked up from germline, CDR1 is SNHLY and CDR2 is FYNNEI. Trimming left V 6 bases short and J 6 bases short, with 18 bases between. CDR3 residues: CASSLTGTLSNEQFF. CDR3 DNA: TGTGCCAGCAGCTTGACCGGGACTCTCAGCAATGAGCAGTTCTTC.

Many counts were recorded for this clonotype. The chain recombines TRBV27 with TRBJ1-5; no reliable D call. V lost 5 bases, J lost 5 bases, and 10 bases lay in between. The germline CDR1 and CDR2 sequences are MNHEY and SMNVEV (reference sequence). CDR3 length equals 13 residues. For the CDR3, the DNA is TGTGCCAGCAGTGCAAACCGACATCAGCCCCAGCATTTT. As protein: CASSANRHQPQHF.

V and J are TRBV29-1 and TRBJ2-6; no clear D gene. The CDR3 runs 12 residues. The ends were cut back, 3 bases at V and 4 bases at J, with 4 bases in the middle. Germline V gene sequence: CDR1 SQVTM, CDR2 ANQGSEA. In nucleotides, the CDR3 is TGCAGCGTTGATCCCGGGGCCAACGTCCTGACTTTC. Translation gives CSVDPGANVLTF.

This clonotype was recorded at least ten times. The chain carries TRBV28 and TRBJ1-4; no reliable D call. The CDR3 consists of 14 residues. The ends were cut back, 3 bases at V and 0 bases at J, with 5 bases in the middle. Germline V lookup: CDR1 MDHEN, CDR2 SYDVKM. CDR3 sequence (DNA): TGTGCCAGCAGTTTGGGTACAACTAATGAAAAACTGTTTTTT. Its protein product is CASSLGTTNEKLFF.

The chain links TRBV7-9 to TRBJ2-1, with TRBD2 identical over 9 bases. The CDR3 sequence is 14 residues long. Germline-derived CDR1 and CDR2 are SEHNR and FQNEAQ (reference sequence). V trimming: 2 bases; J trimming: 9 bases; junction bases outside the gene matches: 5. CDR3 residues: CASSLTGGRGEQFF. The DNA for the CDR3 is TGTGCCAGCAGCTTAACTGGCGGGAGGGGTGAGCAGTTCTTC.

This chain links TRBV7-3 with TRBJ2-1; possibly TRBD1 or TRBD2 for D (5 bases each). There are 17 residues in the CDR3. Germline V gene data show CDR1 as SGHTA and CDR2 as FQGTGA. Trimming shortened V by 5 bases and J by 6 bases, and 23 bases separated the two germline ends. In nucleotides, the CDR3 is TGTGCCAGCAGCCTTAATCCTGGCCAAGGGACCTTCAATGAGCAGTTCTTC. Its translation is CASSLNPGQGTFNEQFF.

Many counts were recorded for this clonotype. This chain uses TRBV7-9 with TRBJ2-3; 14 bases line up with TRBD2. This CDR3 region has 16 residues. Germline lookup yields CDR1 SEHNR and CDR2 FQNEAQ (reference sequence). V lost 3 bases, J lost 4 bases, and 3 bases stayed unmatched. CDR3 in amino acids: CASSFGTSGSADTQYF. Here the CDR3 DNA reads TGTGCCAGCAGCTTTGGGACTAGCGGGAGCGCAGATACGCAGTATTTT.

This clonotype came up a few times. The rearrangement links TRBV3-1 to TRBJ1-4, with 7 bases matching TRBD1. Germline loops: CDR1 LGHDT, CDR2 YNNKEL (reference sequence). The V segment lost 1 base and the J segment 4 bases; nucleotides outside the gene matches: 0. This CDR3 is built from 14 residues. The CDR3 is CASSQAGGNEKLFF. As DNA, the CDR3 is TGTGCCAGCAGCCAAGCAGGGGGTAATGAAAAACTGTTTTTT.

Concerning this clonotype itself: Given a much more abundant clone one base away, this may be a read error. This chain uses TRBV24-1 with TRBJ2-3; D possibly uses TRBD1 or TRBD2 (5 bases each). Trimming pared 0 bases from V and 7 bases from J, leaving 19 bases between. Per germline, CDR1 KGHDR and CDR2 SFDVKD. The CDR3 runs 17 residues. This CDR3 is CATSDLPGTNRPHTQYF. In DNA, the CDR3 is TGTGCCACCAGTGATTTGCCGGGGACCAACCGCCCTCATACGCAGTATTTT.

This clonotype has a count of ten or more. This chain uses TRBV7-3 with TRBJ2-1, with TRBD2 matching 14 bases. CDR3 length: 16 residues. J gave up 7 bases and V 5 bases, and 7 bases lay outside the gene matches. Germline V gene lookup returns CDR1 SGHTA and CDR2 FQGTGA. CDR3 protein: CASSPGLAGVGNEQFF. CDR3 bases: TGTGCCAGCAGCCCGGGACTAGCGGGAGTAGGGAATGAGCAGTTCTTC.

This chain uses TRBV27 with TRBJ2-2; D gene uncertain. Trimming stripped 4 bases from V and 3 bases from J, with 18 bases between. The CDR3 has 17 residues. In germline, CDR1 is MNHEY, CDR2 SMNVEV (reference sequence). CDR3 sequence (DNA): TGTGCCAGCAGTTCCCCGGGCCGAGCAGCGTACACCGGGGAGCTGTTTTTT. This sequence encodes CASSSPGRAAYTGELFF.

The chain combines TRBV7-9 with TRBJ1-3, with D possibly being TRBD1 (5 bases). The CDR3 loop spans 15 amino acids. The germline CDR1 and CDR2 sequences are SEHNR and FQNEAQ (reference sequence). Trimming took 6 bases from V and 0 from J, leaving 12 bases between them. This chain's CDR3 is CASRSGASSGNTIYF. The DNA of the CDR3 is TGTGCCAGCAGGAGCGGGGCTTCCTCTGGAAACACCATATATTTT.

The gene calls are TRBV5-6 and TRBJ1-1; D gene uncertain. CDR1 and CDR2 from the germline V gene are SGHDT and YYEEEE. The ends were cut back, 4 bases at V and 1 base at J, with 11 bases in the middle. The CDR3 is 14 residues long. CDR3 DNA sequence: TGTGCCAGCAGCGAAAAAGTGGAGAACACTGAAGCTTTCTTT. It translates to CASSEKVENTEAFF.

Ten or more counts support this clonotype. The chain is built from TRBV29-1 and TRBJ2-7; 8 nucleotides match TRBD1. Germline CDR1 reads SQVTM; CDR2 reads ANQGSEA. V trimming: 4 bases; J trimming: 3 bases; junction bases outside the gene matches: 5. The CDR3 has 13 residues. The CDR3 DNA reads TGCAGCGTTGTTGGGACAGGACTCTACGAGCAGTACTTC. This encodes CSVVGTGLYEQYF.